These 12 T cell receptor beta chains came from one sample sequenced in a study of STAT5B mutations in CD4+ large granular lymphocyte leukemia (dated by TCRdb to between 2022 and 2023). The protocol used for the library was the immunoSEQ multiplex PCR assay. This is the immuneACCESS table as TCRdb keeps it, with only in-frame sequences that have V and J called. A part of the clones is gone; compared with another copy, unresolved V genes explain less than half, and the rest is unexplained. In all, the sample holds about 48,000 clones, and just over 70% of those were seen once. The biggest ten clones account for 1.5% of the sample. The sample taken for sequencing was CD4+ T cells from blood buffy coats. The receptors stem from a human donor in good health.

The chain combines TRBV7-8 with TRBJ2-5; the D gene is possibly TRBD2 (7 bases). The CDR3 contains 14 residues. Germline values: CDR1 SGHVS, CDR2 FQNEAQ. With 8 bases removed from V and 4 bases from J, the gap between germline ends came to 17 bases. CDR3 loop: CASGGAGVVETQYF. DNA of the CDR3: TGTGCCAGCGGGGGGGCCGGAGTGGTAGAGACCCAGTACTTC.

The V call is TRBV19, the J call TRBJ2-5; D gene ambiguous. CDR1 is LNHDA and CDR2 is SQIVND in the germline V gene (reference sequence). V lost 5 bases and J 0 bases, leaving 7 bases between the germline ends. This CDR3 contains 13 residues. CDR3 in DNA: TGTGCCAGTAGTGCTCCCGACCAAGAGACCCAGTACTTC. Protein product: CASSAPDQETQYF.

The rearrangement uses TRBV5-1 and TRBJ2-7; D unclear. Between the trimmed V and J ends, which lost 8 bases and 2 bases, there was a span of 14 bases. This CDR3 has 13 residues. Per the germline V gene, CDR1 is SGHRS and CDR2 is YFSETQ. The CDR3 DNA follows: TGCGCCAGGCCACGGTCCTACCCCTACGAGCAGTACGTC. This sequence encodes CARPRSYPYEQYV.

V is TRBV29-1 and J is TRBJ1-5; the D is unclear. Deletions cut 4 bases from V and 0 bases from J, with 7 bases between. Germline CDR1 reads SQVTM; CDR2 reads ANQGSEA. This CDR3 has 13 amino acids. This CDR3 reads CSVGESSNQPQHF. The CDR3 nucleotides are TGCAGCGTTGGGGAGTCTAGCAATCAGCCCCAGCATTTT.

The chain employs TRBV2 and TRBJ1-5; D remains unclear. This CDR3 is 14 amino acids long. The V gene lost 11 bases and the J gene lost 0 bases, with 14 bases spanning the gap. CDR1 and CDR2 (germline): SNHLY, FYNNEI. The CDR3 here is CASKAADSNQPQHF. CDR3 bases: TGTGCCTCCAAGGCGGCAGATAGCAATCAGCCCCAGCATTTT. Drawing the rest from reference TRBV2 and TRBJ1-5, the complete variable domain is EPEVTQTPSHQVTQMGQEVILRCVPISNHLYFYWYRQILGQKVEFLVSFYNNEISEKSEIFDDQFSVERPDGSNFTLKIRSTKLEDSAMYFCASKAADSNQPQHFGDGTRLSIL.

The V gene is TRBV5-1, the J gene TRBJ2-1; TRBD1 matches at 9 bases. The germline gives CDR1 SGHRS, CDR2 YFSETQ. The CDR3 contains 15 residues. V lost 7 bases, J lost 5 bases, and 10 bases stayed unmatched. CDR3 in amino acids: CASSSWTGVNNEQFF. The CDR3 DNA reads as TGCGCCAGCTCTTCCTGGACAGGGGTGAACAATGAGCAGTTCTTC.

This chain connects TRBV18 to TRBJ1-5; 10 bases are a match to TRBD1. Germline lookup yields CDR1 KGHSH and CDR2 LQKENI. Trimming cost V 6 bases and J 4 bases; bases outside gene matches: 15. The CDR3 runs to 18 residues. Here the CDR3 reads CASSPRRHGTGANQPQHF. DNA of the CDR3: TGTGCCAGCTCCCCGCGCCGTCACGGGACAGGGGCTAATCAGCCCCAGCATTTT.

This clone was observed once. The gene calls are TRBV5-1 and TRBJ2-2; the D call may be TRBD1 or TRBD2 (5 bases each). The V end lost 4 bases, the J end lost 4 bases, and 11 bases lay between the germline ends. Germline assignment: CDR1 SGHRS and CDR2 YFSETQ. This CDR3 has 14 residues. The CDR3 is CASSPVGTTGELFF. The CDR3 bases are TGCGCCAGCAGCCCCGTAGGGACCACCGGGGAGCTGTTTTTT.

The rearrangement links TRBV27 to TRBJ2-7; weak D call: TRBD1 (6 bases). Trimming took off 7 bases at V and 4 bases at J, with 17 bases between the two ends. This CDR3 spans 14 amino acids. Looked up from germline, CDR1 is MNHEY and CDR2 is SMNVEV (reference sequence). The CDR3 loop reads CASTPQQGPYEQYF. Here the CDR3 DNA reads TGTGCCAGCACCCCACAACAGGGACCATACGAGCAGTACTTC.

This sequence joins TRBV29-1 and TRBJ1-2; D unclear. Trimming shortened V by 4 bases and J by 4 bases, and 10 bases separated the two germline ends. This CDR3 comprises 12 residues. Germline assignment: CDR1 SQVTM and CDR2 ANQGSEA. The CDR3, as DNA: TGCAGCGTTGTGGGAACGGCCTATGGCTACACCTTC. Translation: CSVVGTAYGYTF.

The rearrangement uses TRBV6-4 and TRBJ2-3; 9 nucleotides match TRBD2. CDR3 size: 15 residues. V lost 5 bases to trimming and J lost 6 bases; unmatched junction nucleotides: 9. Germline lookup yields CDR1 MRHNA and CDR2 SNTAGT. DNA for the CDR3: TGTGCCAGCAGTCCCTTAGCGGGGGCCTCGGATACGCAGTATTTT. Translation: CASSPLAGASDTQYF.

The chain uses TRBV5-4 and TRBJ2-2, with D hard to call. CDR1 is SGHNT and CDR2 is YYREEE in the germline V gene (reference sequence). Trimming left V 2 bases short and J 7 bases short, with 3 bases between. The CDR3 totals 11 residues. The CDR3 nucleotides are TGTGCCAGCAGCTTAAACGGGGAGCTGTTTTTT. Its protein is CASSLNGELFF.